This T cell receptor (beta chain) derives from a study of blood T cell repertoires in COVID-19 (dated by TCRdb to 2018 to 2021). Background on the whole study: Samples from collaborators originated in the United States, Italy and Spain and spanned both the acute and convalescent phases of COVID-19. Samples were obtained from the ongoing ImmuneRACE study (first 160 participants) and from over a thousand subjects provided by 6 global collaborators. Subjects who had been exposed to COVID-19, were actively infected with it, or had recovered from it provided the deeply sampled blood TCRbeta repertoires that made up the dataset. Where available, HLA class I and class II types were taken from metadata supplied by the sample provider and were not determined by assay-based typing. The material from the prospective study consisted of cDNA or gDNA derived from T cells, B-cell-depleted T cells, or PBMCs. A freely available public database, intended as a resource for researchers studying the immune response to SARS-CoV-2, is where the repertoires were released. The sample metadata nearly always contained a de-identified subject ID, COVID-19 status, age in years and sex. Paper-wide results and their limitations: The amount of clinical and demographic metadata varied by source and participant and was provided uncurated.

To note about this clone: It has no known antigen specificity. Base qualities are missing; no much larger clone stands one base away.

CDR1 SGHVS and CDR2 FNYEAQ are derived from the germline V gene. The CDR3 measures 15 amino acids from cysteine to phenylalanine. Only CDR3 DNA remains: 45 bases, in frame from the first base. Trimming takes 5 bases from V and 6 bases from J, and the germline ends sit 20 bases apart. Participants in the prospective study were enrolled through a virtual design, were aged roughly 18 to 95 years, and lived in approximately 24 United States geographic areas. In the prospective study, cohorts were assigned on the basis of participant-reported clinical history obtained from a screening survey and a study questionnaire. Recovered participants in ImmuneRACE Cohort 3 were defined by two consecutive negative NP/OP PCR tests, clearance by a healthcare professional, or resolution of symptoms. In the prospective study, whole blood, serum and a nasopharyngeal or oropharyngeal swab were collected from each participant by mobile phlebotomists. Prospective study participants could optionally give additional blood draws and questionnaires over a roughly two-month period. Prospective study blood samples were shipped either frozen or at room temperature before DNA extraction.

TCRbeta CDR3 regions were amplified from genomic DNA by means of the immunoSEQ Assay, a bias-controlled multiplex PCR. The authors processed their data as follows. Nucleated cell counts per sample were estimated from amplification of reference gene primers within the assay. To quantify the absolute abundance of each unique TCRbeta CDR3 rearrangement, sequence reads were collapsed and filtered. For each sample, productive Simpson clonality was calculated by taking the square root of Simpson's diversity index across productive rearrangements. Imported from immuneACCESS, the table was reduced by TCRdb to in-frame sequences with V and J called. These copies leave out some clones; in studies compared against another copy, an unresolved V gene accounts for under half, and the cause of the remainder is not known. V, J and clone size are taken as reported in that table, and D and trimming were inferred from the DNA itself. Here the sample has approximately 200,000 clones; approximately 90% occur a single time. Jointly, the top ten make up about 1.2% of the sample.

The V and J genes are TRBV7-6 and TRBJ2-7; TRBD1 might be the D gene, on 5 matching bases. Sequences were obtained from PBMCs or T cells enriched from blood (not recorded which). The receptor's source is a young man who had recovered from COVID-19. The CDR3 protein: CASSPLPLGAGEQYF. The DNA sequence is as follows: TGTGCCAGCAGCCCACTACCCCTTGGGGCCGGCGAGCAGTACTTC.